Presented here are 18 T cell receptor beta chains from one specimen sequenced in a study of metastatic and nonmetastatic thyroid tumors (dated by TCRdb to about 2020). The library was produced with PCR. For sequencing, an Illumina HiSeq 4000 was employed. TCRdb passed the public sequencing reads through fastp at Q25 and MiXCR, retaining productive beta sequences. The sample yields fewer than 40,000 clones; around half were counted once. The ten largest account for around a quarter of the sample. Before undergoing thyroid surgery, none of the patients had been given any kind of treatment. Sequenced sample: tumor tissue. These receptors all stem from a male donor with papillary thyroid cancer or a benign thyroid nodule (not recorded which). Some clones in this sample may be carry-over from other donors' samples.

By proportion, this clone is large. The chain joins TRBV27 to TRBJ2-1; D not resolved. V lost 3 bases and J lost 11, with 11 bases in between. In germline, CDR1 is MNHEY, CDR2 SMNVEV (reference sequence). The CDR3 contains 12 residues. As DNA, the CDR3 is TGTGCCAGCAGTTTGATAGATTCTAAGCAGTTCTTC. It specifies CASSLIDSKQFF.

This clone came up a few times. This chain joins TRBV19 and TRBJ1-3; tentative D call: TRBD1 (6 bases). Trimming pared 6 bases from V and 4 bases from J, leaving 16 bases between. CDR1 and CDR2 from the germline V gene are LNHDA and SQIVND (reference sequence). CDR3 length: 15 residues. The CDR3 DNA reads as TGTGCCAGTAGGTCCCGGGACATTTCCGGAAACACCATATATTTT. It translates to CASRSRDISGNTIYF.

This clone was picked up a small number of times. The chain has TRBV19 and TRBJ1-5; 9 bases agree with TRBD1. Germline V gene sequence: CDR1 LNHDA, CDR2 SQIVND (reference sequence). V lost 8 bases to trimming and J lost 6 bases; unmatched junction nucleotides: 8. This CDR3 spans 14 amino acids. The CDR3 here is CASARGDRVQPQHF. The DNA for the CDR3 is TGTGCCAGTGCCCGCGGGGACAGGGTTCAGCCCCAGCATTTT.

This clone was seen a handful of times. This chain connects TRBV6-2 or TRBV6-3 to TRBJ1-2; weak D call: TRBD1 (5 bases). CDR1 is MNHEY, CDR2 SVGEGT, per germline. The CDR3 runs to 16 residues. The V end lost 4 bases, the J end lost 2 bases, and 17 bases lay between the germline ends. This chain's CDR3 is CASSFRGPFENYGYTF. The CDR3 region has the DNA TGTGCCAGCAGTTTTAGGGGCCCTTTTGAAAACTATGGCTACACCTTC.

The chain is built from TRBV20-1 and TRBJ1-5; TRBD1 matches 9 bases. The V gene's germline CDR1 is DFQATT and CDR2 SNEGSKA (reference sequence). J gave up 6 bases and V 3 bases, and 6 bases lay outside the gene matches. The CDR3 runs to 14 residues. The CDR3 DNA sequence: TGCAGTGCTAGCCGTGGACAGGGGAGTCAGCCCCAGCATTTT. Translated, it gives CSASRGQGSQPQHF.

The chain carries TRBV11-2 and TRBJ1-2, with D possibly being TRBD1 (6 bases). Germline V lookup: CDR1 SGHAT, CDR2 FQNNGV. The CDR3 is 13 amino acids. Trimming took 6 bases from V and 4 from J, leaving 12 bases between them. Here the CDR3 DNA reads TGTGCCAGCAGTTTCGACAGGACCTATGGCTACACCTTC. It translates to CASSFDRTYGYTF.

The chain is built from TRBV28 and TRBJ1-1, with D possibly matching TRBD1 (5 bases). CDR1 and CDR2 from the germline V gene are MDHEN and SYDVKM. Trimming took off 7 bases at V and 2 bases at J, with 17 bases between the two ends. The CDR3 is 15 residues long. The CDR3 loop reads CASIWGRAINTEAFF. In DNA form, the CDR3 reads TGTGCCAGCATCTGGGGCCGGGCGATAAACACTGAAGCTTTCTTT.

V is TRBV6-2 or TRBV6-3 and J is TRBJ1-2, with D unresolved. CDR1 is MNHEY and CDR2 is SVGEGT in the germline V gene. V shed 0 bases and J shed 8 bases, with 16 bases lying between them. The CDR3 has 15 amino acids. CDR3 residues: CASSYSTVSGTGYTF. In nucleotides, the CDR3 is TGTGCCAGCAGTTACTCGACGGTGTCGGGAACGGGCTACACCTTC.

V usage is TRBV5-1 and J usage is TRBJ1-2, with 10 bases lining up with TRBD1. Looked up from germline, CDR1 is SGHRS and CDR2 is YFSETQ. V was pared by 4 bases and J by 2 bases, with 2 bases of the junction left unmatched. The CDR3 covers 14 residues. The DNA for the CDR3 is TGCGCCAGCAGCCTGACAGGGGGCAACTATGGCTACACCTTC. Its translation is CASSLTGGNYGYTF. The full variable domain, with the rest looked up from reference TRBV5-1 and TRBJ1-2, is KAGVTQTPRYLIKTRGQQVTLSCSPISGHRSVSWYQQTPGQGLQFLFEYFSETQRNKGNFPGRFSGRQFSNSRSEMNVSTLELGDSALYLCASSLTGGNYGYTFGSGTRLTVV.

This clone occurred a few times. The V and J genes are TRBV19 and TRBJ2-5; a possible D gene is TRBD2 (5 bases). The V gene lost 4 bases and the J gene lost 5 bases, with 8 bases spanning the gap. Per germline, CDR1 LNHDA and CDR2 SQIVND (reference sequence). The CDR3 totals 12 residues. The CDR3 nucleotides read TGTGCCAGTAGTACCCCGGGGGAGACCCAGTACTTC. It encodes CASSTPGETQYF. Looking up the rest from reference TRBV19 and TRBJ2-5 gives the full variable domain: DGGITQSPKYLFRKEGQNVTLSCEQNLNHDAMYWYRQDPGQGLRLIYYSQIVNDFQKGDIAEGYSVSREKKESFPLTVTSAQKNPTAFYLCASSTPGETQYFGPGTRLLVL.

This sequence joins TRBV28 and TRBJ1-4; 8 nucleotides match TRBD1. Per germline, CDR1 MDHEN and CDR2 SYDVKM. This CDR3 has 15 residues. V was pared by 6 bases and J by 6 bases, with 9 bases of the junction left unmatched. CDR3 sequence: CASSALPDRDEKLFF. The CDR3 nucleotides are TGTGCCAGCAGCGCCCTCCCGGACAGGGATGAAAAACTGTTTTTT.

This chain joins TRBV24-1 and TRBJ2-1, with 10 bases aligning to TRBD2. The CDR3 totals 15 residues. Germline lookup yields CDR1 KGHDR and CDR2 SFDVKD. The ends lost 5 bases at V and 7 bases at J; junction bases unmatched: 7. The CDR3: CATSGEAGGENEQFF. The CDR3 coding sequence is TGTGCCACCAGTGGAGAAGCGGGAGGGGAGAATGAGCAGTTCTTC.

J is TRBJ2-7 and V is TRBV11-2; weak D call: TRBD2 (5 bases). V was trimmed by 1 base and J by 2 bases, leaving 9 bases between them. This CDR3 spans 14 amino acids. The germline gives CDR1 SGHAT, CDR2 FQNNGV. In DNA, the CDR3 is TGTGCCAGCAGCTTAGGCCCGACTACCTACGAGCAGTACTTC. It is translated as CASSLGPTTYEQYF.

This clone was observed a few times. The chain has TRBV19 and TRBJ1-2; D uncertain. There are 14 residues in the CDR3. The V end was cut by 5 bases, the J end by 2 bases, with 12 bases between. From germline, CDR1 is LNHDA and CDR2 SQIVND (reference sequence). CDR3 sequence reads: CASSRDGMNYGYTF. The CDR3 DNA follows: TGTGCCAGTAGTCGCGACGGTATGAACTATGGCTACACCTTC.

The gene calls are TRBV5-8 and TRBJ2-7; TRBD1 aligns across 7 bases. CDR1 is SGHTS and CDR2 is YDEGEE in the germline V gene. The CDR3 has 15 amino acids. The V gene end was trimmed by 4 bases and the J gene end by 2 bases; junction bases not matched to a gene: 9. CDR3 nucleotide sequence: TGTGCCAGCAGCCCGTGGGACAGCCACCCCTACGAGCAGTACTTC. This translates into CASSPWDSHPYEQYF.

The chain recombines TRBV20-1 with TRBJ1-3; the D gene is possibly TRBD1 (5 bases). The ends were cut back, 3 bases at V and 3 bases at J, with 15 bases in the middle. The CDR3 is made up of 15 amino acids. Germline CDR1 DFQATT, CDR2 SNEGSKA (reference sequence). The CDR3 nucleotides read TGCAGTGCTAGTTGGGGTAGAGGGGATGGAAACACCATATATTTT. This codes for CSASWGRGDGNTIYF.

This clone has a handful of counts. The CDR3 nucleotides are TGTGCCAGCACCCTGGGGAATTCACCCCTCCACTTT. Translation gives CASTLGNSPLHF. The rearrangement links TRBV28 to TRBJ1-6, with D uncertain. This CDR3 region has 12 residues. Germline values: CDR1 MDHEN, CDR2 SYDVKM. Trimming left V 7 bases short and J 7 bases short, with 8 bases between.

The chain is built from TRBV10-3 and TRBJ2-2; 7 nucleotides align to TRBD1. The V gene end was trimmed by 0 bases and the J gene end by 1 base; junction bases not matched to a gene: 8. Germline CDR1 and CDR2: ENHRY and SYGVKD. This CDR3 contains 18 residues. As DNA, the CDR3 is TGTGCCATCAGTGAGTCGCCACGACAGGGAATGAACACCGGGGAGCTGTTTTTT. Translated, it gives CAISESPRQGMNTGELFF.